The 28 T cell receptor beta chains below all came from one sample that was sequenced in a study of blood T cells in healthy people across ages. Primed by a sample-barcoded 5' primer and a J-beta primer mix, a second PCR proceeded for 7 to 11 cycles. Using its own MiXCR run on the 5' RACE reads, TCRdb lists one record per CDR3 protein. This sample yields about 1.7 million distinct CDR3 sequences, of which 28% are seen a single time; 7.7% belongs to the top ten. Sequencing used blood. These receptors were taken from a woman in her 30s in good health.

CDR3 nucleotide sequence: TGTGCCAGCAGTTACAAAGGGGAAGACGGGCAGTACTTC. Amino acids: CASSYKGEDGQYF. The V and J genes are TRBV6-5 and TRBJ2-5, with D possibly TRBD1 on 5 matching bases. The V gene's germline CDR1 is MNHEY and CDR2 SVGAGI. V shed 2 bases and J shed 11 bases, with 15 bases lying between them. This CDR3 contains 13 residues.

This clonotype occurred a few times. The V gene is TRBV12-3 or TRBV12-4, the J gene TRBJ2-2; TRBD1 matches at 7 bases. Unmatched junction bases numbered 2, after V lost 4 bases and J lost 6 bases. The CDR3 runs 13 residues. The CDR3 nucleotides are TGTGCCAGCAGTTCCGGGACAGCCGGGGAGCTGTTTTTT. Protein sequence: CASSSGTAGELFF.

This chain joins TRBV5-1 and TRBJ2-5; 7 nucleotides match TRBD1. Germline V gives CDR1 SGHRS, CDR2 YFSETQ. V was clipped by 3 bases and J by 13 bases; unmatched bases: 12. This CDR3 has 13 residues. In DNA, the CDR3 is TGCGCCAGCAGCTCGTCGGCCGGGACAGAGGTGTACTTC. This codes for CASSSSAGTEVYF. Filled out from reference TRBV5-1 and TRBJ2-5, the complete variable domain reads KAGVTQTPRYLIKTRGQQVTLSCSPISGHRSVSWYQQTPGQGLQFLFEYFSETQRNKGNFPGRFSGRQFSNSRSEMNVSTLELGDSALYLCASSSSAGTEVYFGPGTRLLVL.

Only a few counts were recorded for this clonotype. The chain combines TRBV6-6 with TRBJ2-7; 9 nucleotides align to TRBD1. The length of the CDR3 is 15 residues. Germline loops: CDR1 MNHNY, CDR2 SVGAGI (reference sequence). The J segment lost 5 bases and the V segment lost 6 bases, leaving 11 bases of the junction unmatched. For the CDR3, the DNA is TGTGCCAGCAGCCCATTGGGGCGACAGGGGGACGAGCAGTACTTC. The encoded protein is CASSPLGRQGDEQYF.

Worth noting for this clonotype: One junction end disagrees with the germline gene, perhaps due to a read error. The chain joins TRBV3-1 to TRBJ2-3; D is uncertain. The length of the CDR3 is 14 residues. Germline V CDR1 and CDR2: LGHDT, YNNKEL (reference sequence). In DNA, the CDR3 is TGTGCCAGCAGCCAGTTGGCTAGATCAGATACGCGGTATTTT. Its protein product is CASSQLARSDTRYF.

There are a few counts of this clonotype. The junction departs from the called germline gene at one end, perhaps through a read error. V usage is TRBV10-3 and J usage is TRBJ2-3; D is unclear. CDR3 length equals 14 residues. Germline values: CDR1 ENHRY, CDR2 SYGVKD. The CDR3 coding sequence is TGTACCATCAGTGAGTCCCCTATGACAGATACGCAGTATTTT. It specifies CTISESPMTDTQYF.

This clonotype was seen a few times. An end of the junction differs from the germline gene, which may be a read error. The chain joins TRBV20-1 to TRBJ2-4; no clear D. Judging by the DNA end, TRBJ2-7 fits better; the J call may be wrong. This CDR3 spans 12 amino acids. Germline CDR1 reads DFQATT; CDR2 reads SNEGSKA (reference sequence). The chain's CDR3 is CRARLASYEQYF. CDR3 nucleotide sequence: TGCAGGGCTAGATTGGCTAGCTACGAGCAGTACTTC.

The rearrangement joins TRBV24-1 to TRBJ2-1; maybe TRBD1 (6 bases). CDR1 and CDR2 from the germline V gene are KGHDR and SFDVKD. CDR3 length: 14 amino acids. V dropped 3 bases and J dropped 8 bases, with 13 bases sitting between them. The CDR3 bases are TGTGCCACCAGTGATCCACAGGGTTCGGATGAGCAGTTCTTC. It encodes CATSDPQGSDEQFF.

Of note for this clonotype: One end of the junction is discordant with germline, which a read error may explain. The V gene is TRBV7-2, the J gene TRBJ2-6; D is uncertain. Germline CDR1 reads SGHTA; CDR2 reads FQGNSA. CDR3 length equals 17 residues. The CDR3 nucleotides are TGTGCCAACAGCCCTCACGATTTGGGTCCTGGGGCCAACGTCCTGACTTTC. This encodes CANSPHDLGPGANVLTF.

The chain couples TRBV27 to TRBJ2-3; D might be TRBD2 (5 bases). The CDR3 is 15 amino acids. Per the germline V gene, CDR1 is MNHEY and CDR2 is SMNVEV (reference sequence). V gave up 6 bases and J gave up 0 bases, with 13 bases separating them. The DNA for the CDR3 is TGTGCCAGCAGAGACTCCAGCGGTAGCACAGATACGCAGTATTTT. Its protein is CASRDSSGSTDTQYF.

This clonotype has only a few counts. The chain has TRBV5-1 and TRBJ2-4; no firm D call. The end of the DNA aligns better with TRBJ2-7, so the J call may be wrong. The CDR3 runs to 12 residues. The V gene's germline CDR1 is SGHRS and CDR2 YFSETQ. The CDR3 DNA reads TGCGCCAGCAGCTCGGACGGATTCGAGCAGTACTTC. Encoded protein: CASSSDGFEQYF.

This clonotype appeared a few times. The gene calls are TRBV6-2 or TRBV6-3 and TRBJ2-1; a possible D gene is TRBD1 (6 bases). This CDR3 is built from 13 residues. V lost 6 bases and J lost 8, with 14 bases in between. Germline V gives CDR1 MNHEY, CDR2 SVGEGT. Written as DNA, the CDR3 is TGTGCCAGCAGGACAGGTCGTGACCATGAGCAGTTCTTC. It codes for CASRTGRDHEQFF.

In its sample, this clonotype was seen a few times. The gene calls are TRBV6-5 and TRBJ1-4, with 9 bases identical to TRBD1. J lost 7 bases, V lost 0 bases, and 3 bases had no gene match. Germline V lookup: CDR1 MNHEY, CDR2 SVGAGI. CDR3 size: 15 residues. The chain's CDR3 is CASSYSDRGTEKLFF. The DNA for the CDR3 is TGTGCCAGCAGTTACTCGGACAGGGGAACTGAAAAACTGTTTTTT.

The chain recombines TRBV6-6 with TRBJ1-1; D gene uncertain. The CDR3 is 14 residues long. Germline V gene data show CDR1 as MNHNY and CDR2 as SVGAGI (reference sequence). V lost 1 base, J lost 3 bases, and 9 bases lay in between. The CDR3 nucleotides are TGTGCCAGCAGTTACTGGGGTAGTGACACTGAAGCTTTCTTT. It is translated as CASSYWGSDTEAFF.

This clonotype was counted between two and nine times. The V gene is TRBV20-1, the J gene TRBJ1-2; D call uncertain. Germline loops: CDR1 DFQATT, CDR2 SNEGSKA (reference sequence). Trimming cost V 1 base and J 4 bases, with 10 bases left between them. This CDR3 contains 13 residues. This chain's CDR3 is CSARGPELYGYTF. The CDR3 DNA follows: TGCAGTGCTAGAGGTCCAGAGCTCTATGGCTACACCTTC.

This clonotype was counted a single time. The chain uses TRBV5-1 and TRBJ2-2; perhaps TRBD1 as D (6 bases). V gave up 0 bases and J gave up 2 bases, with 11 bases separating them. Germline loops: CDR1 SGHRS, CDR2 YFSETQ. The CDR3 consists of 16 residues. The CDR3 DNA follows: TGCGCCAGCAGCTTGGTGGCAGGGGTAAACACCGGGGAGCTGTTTTTT. Its protein is CASSLVAGVNTGELFF.

This chain connects TRBV30 to TRBJ1-2; no clear D. V lost 6 bases to trimming and J lost 7 bases, with 18 bases between them. This CDR3 comprises 13 residues. Looked up from germline, CDR1 is GTSNPN and CDR2 is SVGIG (reference sequence). This chain's CDR3 is CACPSGFSGGYTF. CDR3 DNA: TGTGCCTGTCCTTCCGGGTTCAGCGGTGGCTACACCTTC.

The chain links TRBV29-1 to TRBJ2-1, with D unclear. Germline CDR1 is SQVTM and CDR2 is ANQGSEA. Trimming left V 7 bases short and J 7 bases short, with 11 bases between. CDR3 size: 11 residues. The CDR3 nucleotides are TGCAGCGGTGGAATTATAAATGAGCAGTTCTTC. It yields the protein CSGGIINEQFF.

Ten or more counts support this clonotype. The chain is built from TRBV29-1 and TRBJ2-7; tentative D call: TRBD2 (5 bases). This CDR3 spans 13 amino acids. Deletions cut 2 bases from V and 4 bases from J, with 12 bases between. The germline V gene has CDR1 SQVTM and CDR2 ANQGSEA. Written as DNA, the CDR3 is TGCAGCGTTGAACCCCGGGGTCGGTACGAGCAGTACTTC. Amino acids: CSVEPRGRYEQYF.

The chain couples TRBV10-2 to TRBJ2-3; 9 positions agree with TRBD2. Germline CDR1 reads WSHSY; CDR2 reads SAAADI. Germline trimming cut 8 bases from V and 5 bases from J; bases unmatched to any gene: 20. The CDR3 length is 18 residues. CDR3 protein: CASSELPGREGLGDTQYF. DNA for the CDR3: TGCGCCAGCTCCGAACTCCCCGGGCGGGAGGGCCTAGGAGATACGCAGTATTTT.

With respect to this clonotype: The final CDR3 position lacks the conserved phenylalanine or tryptophan, pointing to a likely read error. This chain connects TRBV4-1 to TRBJ2-1; 13 positions match TRBD2. The CDR3 has 15 amino acids. From germline, CDR1 is MGHRA and CDR2 YSYEKL. V shed 6 bases, J shed 7 bases, and the junction held 6 bases outside the gene matches. The CDR3 sequence: CASRPTSGRRNEQFS. The CDR3 DNA reads as TGCGCCAGCAGGCCGACTAGCGGGAGGAGGAATGAGCAGTTCTCC.

The sample holds many counts of this clonotype. The CDR3 is CASAAGSSIETQYF. DNA for the CDR3: TGCGCCAGCGCAGCTGGGTCTAGCATAGAGACCCAGTACTTC. The chain recombines TRBV5-1 with TRBJ2-5; TRBD2 is a possible D gene (5 bases). Germline lookup yields CDR1 SGHRS and CDR2 YFSETQ. The CDR3 is made up of 14 amino acids. Trimming left V 7 bases short and J 4 bases short, with 17 bases between. Combining the CDR3 with reference TRBV5-1 and TRBJ2-5 gives the whole variable domain KAGVTQTPRYLIKTRGQQVTLSCSPISGHRSVSWYQQTPGQGLQFLFEYFSETQRNKGNFPGRFSGRQFSNSRSEMNVSTLELGDSALYLCASAAGSSIETQYFGPGTRLLVL.

This clonotype was counted between two and nine times. The genes are TRBV12-3 or TRBV12-4 and TRBJ2-7, with a tentative D call TRBD1 (6 bases). This CDR3 has 13 residues. V gave up 6 bases and J gave up 2 bases, with 11 bases separating them. The CDR3 region is CASRPDSTYEQYF. CDR3 in DNA: TGTGCCAGCAGGCCGGACAGTACCTACGAGCAGTACTTC.

This clonotype was seen ten or more times. V gene TRBV10-3 combines with J gene TRBJ2-5; 9 nucleotides align to TRBD2. This CDR3 spans 13 amino acids. V was clipped by 4 bases and J by 4 bases; unmatched bases: 1. CDR1 and CDR2 (germline): ENHRY, SYGVKD. The chain's CDR3 is CAISAAGGETQYF. CDR3 in DNA: TGTGCCATCAGTGCAGCGGGAGGAGAGACCCAGTACTTC.

This clonotype was observed a handful of times. This sequence joins TRBV29-1 and TRBJ2-1, with TRBD2 matching over 12 bases. Trimming cost V 6 bases and J 5 bases; bases outside gene matches: 11. From germline, CDR1 is SQVTM and CDR2 ANQGSEA. The CDR3 sequence is 16 residues long. The CDR3 spells CSVELAGGGANNEQFF. CDR3 sequence (DNA): TGCAGCGTCGAACTAGCGGGGGGCGGGGCAAACAATGAGCAGTTCTTC.

This clonotype has only a few counts. V is TRBV18 and J is TRBJ2-5, with D possibly being TRBD2 (7 bases). This CDR3 comprises 14 residues. V was pared by 2 bases and J by 5 bases, with 12 bases between. Germline V gene data show CDR1 as KGHSH and CDR2 as LQKENI. The CDR3 sequence is CASSPGRGSETQYF. CDR3 nucleotide sequence: TGTGCCAGCTCACCAGGGAGGGGGTCCGAGACCCAGTACTTC.

V gene TRBV5-1 combines with J gene TRBJ2-5, with D possibly being TRBD2 (6 bases). The J call is in doubt because the DNA end fits TRBJ2-7 better. The CDR3 spans 14 residues. Germline lookup yields CDR1 SGHRS and CDR2 YFSETQ. In DNA, the CDR3 is TGCGCCAGCAGCTCGGACCCTTCCGGGGGCGAGCAGTACTTC. It codes for CASSSDPSGGEQYF.

This clonotype was observed a few times. The rearrangement links TRBV28 to TRBJ2-5; the match to TRBD1 covers 8 bases. Germline CDR1 and CDR2: MDHEN and SYDVKM. V shed 5 bases and J 7 bases; nucleotides not matched to a gene: 12. The CDR3 runs 15 residues. CDR3: CASSQSGTGKGTQYF. In DNA, the CDR3 is TGTGCCAGCAGTCAATCCGGGACAGGCAAAGGGACCCAGTACTTC.